Each of the 26 T cell receptor beta chains below was sequenced from the same sample in a study of CD8+CD57+ T cells in acquired aplastic anemia. Whoever was chosen for sequencing had shown CD8+CD57+ cell expansion by flow cytometry. TCR beta VDJ and CDR3 profiles were obtained from a genomic DNA template. MiXCR, applied by TCRdb to the reads, yields one record per CDR3 protein. The table has about 270,000 distinct CDR3 sequences, about 80% seen once. The specimen was sorted CD4+, CD8+, or CD8+CD57+ T cells (not recorded which) from PBMCs. The receptors originated from a human donor with aplastic anemia.

The chain links TRBV7-7 to TRBJ2-7; TRBD1 matches at 8 bases. Germline CDR1 is SSHAT and CDR2 is FNYEAQ (reference sequence). V lost 1 base and J lost 2; bases outside the gene matches: 4. The CDR3 extends over 15 amino acids. The CDR3 reads CASSLGDRNTYEQYF. In DNA, the CDR3 is TGTGCCAGCAGCTTAGGGGACAGGAACACCTACGAGCAGTACTTC.

A single count supports this clonotype. V usage is TRBV11-2 and J usage is TRBJ2-1; tentatively, D is TRBD1 (7 bases). Trimming took 4 bases from V and 8 from J, leaving 15 bases between them. In germline, CDR1 is SGHAT, CDR2 FQNNGV. The CDR3 covers 14 residues. CDR3 sequence reads: CASSWGVTGDEQFF. In nucleotides, the CDR3 is TGTGCCAGCAGCTGGGGGGTTACAGGGGATGAGCAGTTCTTC.

The chain joins TRBV7-3 to TRBJ2-1; 7 bases line up with TRBD1. CDR3 length: 15 amino acids. V shed 7 bases, J shed 13 bases, and the junction held 19 bases outside the gene matches. Germline V gene lookup returns CDR1 SGHTA and CDR2 FQGTGA. Written as DNA, the CDR3 is TGTGCCAGCACCCTAGAGAGGGGGCTGTCTGGGGACCAGTTCTTC. It specifies CASTLERGLSGDQFF.

The chain links TRBV9 to TRBJ2-3; D may be TRBD2 (6 bases). CDR1 SGDLS and CDR2 YYNGEE come from the germline V gene. Deletions cut 9 bases from V and 14 bases from J, with 28 bases between. The CDR3 runs to 14 residues. The chain's CDR3 is CATGGAASTEYLYF. For the CDR3, the DNA is TGTGCCACCGGAGGGGCGGCTAGCACAGAGTACTTGTATTTT. Together with reference TRBV9 and TRBJ2-3, the CDR3 gives the full variable domain: DSGVTQTPKHLITATGQRVTLRCSPRSGDLSVYWYQQSLDQGLQFLIQYYNGEERAKGNILERFSAQQFPDLHSELNLSSLELGDSALYFCATGGAASTEYLYFGPGTRLTVL.

V gene TRBV10-1 combines with J gene TRBJ2-3; 15 bases are a match to TRBD2. This CDR3 is 18 amino acids long. Germline CDR1 is WNHNN and CDR2 is SYGVQD (reference sequence). With V trimmed by 8 bases and J by 0 bases, 9 bases remained unmatched. The CDR3 DNA reads as TGCGCCAGCCTAAAAGGACTAGCGGGAGGGCCAAGCACAGATACGCAGTATTTT. As protein: CASLKGLAGGPSTDTQYF.

Note on this clonotype: No conserved phenylalanine or tryptophan ends this CDR3, so it is likely a read error. V and J are TRBV7-4 and TRBJ2-3, with D possibly being TRBD2 (5 bases). The germline gives CDR1 SGHVT, CDR2 SQSDAQ. This CDR3 is 12 amino acids long. The CDR3 here is CASSVASGTQYI. The CDR3 DNA reads TGTGCCAGCAGCGTAGCGTCAGGTACGCAGTATATT.

For this clonotype: One end of the junction varies from germline; a read error may be responsible. The rearrangement joins TRBV7-8 to TRBJ2-3; D call uncertain. The V gene's germline CDR1 is SGHVS and CDR2 FQNEAQ. The CDR3 covers 14 residues. The CDR3 DNA sequence: TGTGCCAGCAGCTTAGGCCACCCCTCCTACAAGGAGCAGTTT. It yields the protein CASSLGHPSYKEQF.

The chain links TRBV20-1 to TRBJ2-3, with a tentative D call TRBD1 (5 bases). CDR1 and CDR2 (germline): DFQATT, SNEGSKA (reference sequence). CDR3 size: 13 residues. Trimming left V 5 bases short and J 1 base short, with 10 bases between. CDR3 DNA: TGCAGTGCTCATGGGGCCGGCACAGATACGCAGTATTTT. It yields the protein CSAHGAGTDTQYF.

This clonotype has just a few counts. The chain links TRBV24-1 to TRBJ2-1; TRBD2 aligns across 15 bases. There are 14 residues in the CDR3. CDR1 is KGHDR and CDR2 is SFDVKD in the germline V gene. Germline trimming cut 9 bases from V and 7 bases from J; bases unmatched to any gene: 3. The CDR3 region is CATGTSGGNNEQFF. Here the CDR3 DNA reads TGTGCCACCGGGACTAGCGGGGGGAATAATGAGCAGTTCTTC.

With regard to this clonotype: The junction does not match germline at one end; this may be a read error. J is TRBJ1-2 and V is TRBV2; the D gene is possibly TRBD1 (6 bases). Germline assignment: CDR1 SNHLY and CDR2 FYNNEI. CDR3 size: 15 residues. DNA for the CDR3: TGCGCCAGCAGCCAGGACAACCGGGGGCGGAGGGGCTACTACTTC. Encoded protein: CASSQDNRGRRGYYF. Full variable domain (rest looked up from reference TRBV2 and TRBJ1-2): EPEVTQTPSHQVTQMGQEVILRCVPISNHLYFYWYRQILGQKVEFLVSFYNNEISEKSEIFDDQFSVERPDGSNFTLKIRSTKLEDSAMYFCASSQDNRGRRGYYFGSGTRLTVV.

CDR3 in amino acids: CASSLNTFDVTGIGNTIYF. The CDR3 DNA is TGTGCCTCAAGCTTAAATACCTTTGACGTAACAGGAATAGGAAACACCATATATTTT. The rearrangement joins TRBV7-2 to TRBJ1-3; D might be TRBD1 (5 bases). The germline gives CDR1 SGHTA, CDR2 FQGNSA. The length of the CDR3 is 19 residues. The germline V and J ends were trimmed by 11 bases and 4 bases, with 33 bases remaining between them.

On this clonotype: Mismatch with germline at one junction end may stem from a read error. The gene calls are TRBV7-9 and TRBJ2-5, with a possible D match to TRBD2 (5 bases). The germline gives CDR1 SEHNR, CDR2 FQNEAQ (reference sequence). This CDR3 contains 14 residues. CDR3 in amino acids: CATSRGRGQVTLYF. The CDR3 nucleotides are TGTGCCACCAGCAGAGGACGCGGGCAAGTGACCCTGTACTTC.

As regards this clonotype: At one end the junction does not follow the germline gene, possibly because of a read error. V and J are TRBV2 and TRBJ1-1; D perhaps matches TRBD1 (6 bases). Per the germline V gene, CDR1 is SNHLY and CDR2 is FYNNEI. The CDR3 length is 15 residues. The CDR3 is CASGDGGTEKQYSVF. The DNA for the CDR3 is TGTGCCAGCGGGGACGGGGGCACAGAGAAGCAGTATTCTGTCTTT.

In regard to this clonotype: A much larger clone differs from this one at a single base, so this may be a read error. The chain joins TRBV2 to TRBJ2-3, with D perhaps TRBD2 (6 bases). Trimming cost V 0 bases and J 6 bases, with 10 bases left between them. The CDR3 loop spans 14 amino acids. Germline V gene data show CDR1 as SNHLY and CDR2 as FYNNEI. The CDR3 DNA follows: TGTGCCAGCAGTGAAGCGGGAGGTCGCGATACGCAGTATTTT. Encoded protein: CASSEAGGRDTQYF.

V is TRBV7-3 and J is TRBJ2-7, with TRBD1 matching over 7 bases. This CDR3 has 20 residues. Germline CDR1 reads SGHTA; CDR2 reads FQGTGA. Losses at the gene ends were 5 bases for V and 1 base for J; bases not matched to a gene: 23. The CDR3 DNA follows: TGTGCCAGCAGCCCCTTGGGTAGCACAGACGGGACAGCCCTTTCCTACGAGCAGTACGTC. Amino acids: CASSPLGSTDGTALSYEQYV.

This clonotype was seen a few times. This chain uses TRBV11-2 with TRBJ1-2; 8 bases are a match to TRBD1. This CDR3 region has 16 residues. V gave up 4 bases and J gave up 3 bases; unmatched junction bases: 10. Looked up from germline, CDR1 is SGHAT and CDR2 is FQNNGV. Here the CDR3 reads CASSSIDRGLDYGYTF. CDR3 bases: TGTGCCAGCAGCTCAATCGACAGGGGCTTGGACTATGGCTACACCTTC. The variable domain in full, completed from reference TRBV11-2 and TRBJ1-2, reads EAGVAQSPRYKIIEKRQSVAFWCNPISGHATLYWYQQILGQGPKLLIQFQNNGVVDDSQLPKDRFSAERLKGVDSTLKIQPAKLEDSAVYLCASSSIDRGLDYGYTFGSGTRLTVV.

Concerning this clonotype: No conserved phenylalanine or tryptophan is present at the end of the CDR3, so a read error is the likely explanation. The limits of the CDR3 on the DNA are not certain, so only TCRdb's listed CDR3 is given. V is TRBV2 and J is TRBJ1-1; the DNA was not compared with TRBD1, the D call given in the table. From its first to its last residue, the CDR3 has 15 amino acids. The germline gives CDR1 SNHLY, CDR2 FYNNEI. The CDR3 here is CASSVSDSNQPQHFG.

The chain combines TRBV7-9 with TRBJ1-4; D is unresolved. The CDR3 length is 15 residues. Per germline, CDR1 SEHNR and CDR2 FQNEAQ (reference sequence). Trimming shortened V by 4 bases and J by 16 bases, and 25 bases separated the two germline ends. In DNA, the CDR3 is TGTGCCAGCAGCTCCGGACGGGGAGTGAGACACCCATCGTTTTTT. It codes for CASSSGRGVRHPSFF.

The gene calls are TRBV7-6 and TRBJ2-3, with D perhaps being TRBD1 or TRBD2 (5 bases each). Per germline, CDR1 SGHVS and CDR2 FNYEAQ. Trimming took 6 bases from V and 15 from J, leaving 25 bases between them. The CDR3 covers 14 residues. CDR3 nucleotide sequence: TGTGCCAGCAGTTCAGACGGGGCACCTTCACCCCTCTATTTT. Translated: CASSSDGAPSPLYF.

This clonotype was counted between two and nine times. The gene calls are TRBV24-1 and TRBJ1-2; possible D gene TRBD1, 5 bases. CDR1 and CDR2 from the germline V gene are KGHDR and SFDVKD. With 0 bases removed from V and 4 bases from J, the gap between germline ends came to 5 bases. The CDR3 spans 13 residues. As DNA, the CDR3 is TGTGCCACCAGTGATTTGCAGGGCTATGGCTACACCTTC. It is translated as CATSDLQGYGYTF.

On this clonotype: Germline and junction disagree at one end, which may indicate a read error. The chain carries TRBV7-8 and TRBJ2-3, with 7 bases lining up with TRBD1. Germline values: CDR1 SGHVS, CDR2 FQNEAQ. This CDR3 region has 14 residues. The CDR3 bases are TGTGCCAGCAGCGGCCGGGACAGTGCGTACCGTTATGGCTTT. The encoded protein is CASSGRDSAYRYGF.

With respect to this clonotype: Its ends do not fully match the called genes, so a read error is possible. This chain joins TRBV7-9 and TRBJ2-1; TRBD2 matches at 9 bases. Germline V CDR1 and CDR2: SEHNR, FQNEAQ (reference sequence). This CDR3 has 16 residues. In DNA form, the CDR3 reads TGTGCCAGCAGCTTAGAAAGAAGCGGGGGGAGCAATGTGCAGTTCTTC. Protein product: CASSLERSGGSNVQFF.

This sequence joins TRBV7-3 and TRBJ1-2; possible D gene TRBD1, 6 bases. Per the germline V gene, CDR1 is SGHTA and CDR2 is FQGTGA. The CDR3 spans 15 residues. V dropped 0 bases and J dropped 10 bases, with 18 bases sitting between them. CDR3 bases: TGTGCCAGCAGCTTAACCGGGGGCGCCAAAGATACCTACACCTTC. Protein: CASSLTGGAKDTYTF. Full variable domain (remainder filled in from reference TRBV7-3 and TRBJ1-2): GAGVSQTPSNKVTEKGKYVELRCDPISGHTALYWYRQSLGQGPEFLIYFQGTGAADDSGLPNDRFFAVRPEGSVSTLKIQRTERGDSAVYLCASSLTGGAKDTYTFGSGTRLTVV.

V and J are TRBV7-9 and TRBJ2-1; TRBD2 matches 15 bases. Germline CDR1 is SEHNR and CDR2 is FQNEAQ (reference sequence). Trimming took 7 bases from V and 12 from J; bases not matched to a gene: 13. CDR3 length: 16 residues. The CDR3 spells CASTPPRTSGRAWQFF. As DNA, the CDR3 is TGTGCCAGCACACCTCCGAGGACTAGCGGGAGGGCCTGGCAGTTCTTC. The full variable domain, its missing parts supplied by reference TRBV7-9 and TRBJ2-1, is DTGVSQNPRHKITKRGQNVTFRCDPISEHNRLYWYRQTLGQGPEFLTYFQNEAQLEKSRLLSDRFSAERPKGSFSTLEIQRTEQGDSAMYLCASTPPRTSGRAWQFFGPGTRLTVL.

Comments on this clonotype: No conserved phenylalanine or tryptophan ends this CDR3, so it is likely a read error. It is unclear where the CDR3 begins or ends on the DNA, so no DNA is shown, and the CDR3 is as TCRdb lists it. The chain combines TRBV7-3 with TRBJ2-3; the listed D gene, TRBD1, was not tested against the DNA. CDR1 and CDR2 (germline): SGHTA, FQGTGA. The CDR3 sequence runs 12 residues, both termini included. CDR3 loop: CASSSGDRGQDY.

The chain combines TRBV20-1 with TRBJ2-3; no firm D call. V was pared by 7 bases and J by 5 bases, with 7 bases between. CDR1 and CDR2 (germline): DFQATT, SNEGSKA (reference sequence). The CDR3 totals 10 residues. CDR3 sequence: CSGRRDTQYF. CDR3 DNA sequence: TGCAGTGGACGGCGAGATACGCAGTATTTT.